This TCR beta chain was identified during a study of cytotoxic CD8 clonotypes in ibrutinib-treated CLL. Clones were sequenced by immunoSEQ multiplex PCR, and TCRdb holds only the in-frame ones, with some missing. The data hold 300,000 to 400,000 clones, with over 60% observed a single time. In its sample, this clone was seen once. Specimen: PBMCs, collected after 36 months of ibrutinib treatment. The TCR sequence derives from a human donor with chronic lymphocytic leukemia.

The CDR3 coding sequence is TGCAGCGCTACCGACGACAGTATGAACACTGAAGCTTTCTTT. Amino acids: CSATDDSMNTEAFF. V usage is TRBV29-1 and J usage is TRBJ1-1; a weak D match, TRBD1 (5 bases). CDR1 SQVTM and CDR2 ANQGSEA come from the germline V gene. V lost 7 bases and J 0 bases, leaving 15 bases between the germline ends. The CDR3 consists of 14 residues. The whole variable domain, filled in from reference TRBV29-1 and TRBJ1-1, reads SAVISQKPSRDICQRGTSLTIQCQVDSQVTMMFWYRQQPGQSLTLIATANQGSEATYESGFVIDKFPISRPNLTFSTLTVSNMSPEDSSIYLCSATDDSMNTEAFFGQGTRLTVV.